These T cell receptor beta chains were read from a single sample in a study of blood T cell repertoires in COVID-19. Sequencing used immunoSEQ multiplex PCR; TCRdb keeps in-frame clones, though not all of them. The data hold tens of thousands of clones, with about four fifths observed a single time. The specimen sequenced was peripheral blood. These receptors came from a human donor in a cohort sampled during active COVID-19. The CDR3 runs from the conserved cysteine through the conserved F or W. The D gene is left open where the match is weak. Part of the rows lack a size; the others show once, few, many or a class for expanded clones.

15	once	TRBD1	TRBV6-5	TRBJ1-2	TGTGCCAGCAGGCTCGACAGGGGGCTGAACTATGGCTACACCTTC	CASRLDRGLNYGYTF
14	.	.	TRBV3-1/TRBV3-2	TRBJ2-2	TGTGCCAGCAGCCTTGCGGGGGCCGGCGGGGAGCTGTTTTTT	CASSLAGAGGELFF
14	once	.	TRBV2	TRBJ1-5	TGTGCCAGCAGTAAACGGGATAGCAATCAGCCCCAGCATTTT	CASSKRDSNQPQHF
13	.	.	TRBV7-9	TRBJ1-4	TGTGCCAGCAGCTTAGTGTCGGATGAAAAACTGTTTTTT	CASSLVSDEKLFF
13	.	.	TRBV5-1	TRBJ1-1	TGCGCCAGCAGCTTGACTGTGAACACTGAAGCTTTCTTT	CASSLTVNTEAFF
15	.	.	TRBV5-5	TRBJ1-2	TGTGCCAGCAGCTTGGATGGCAAGGACTTCTATGGCTACACCTTC	CASSLDGKDFYGYTF
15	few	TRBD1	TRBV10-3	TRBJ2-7	TGTGCCATCAGTGGCCCGGGACAGGGGGCTCAGGAGCAGTACTTC	CAISGPGQGAQEQYF
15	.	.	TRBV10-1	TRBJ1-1	TGCGCCAGCAGTGAGGGGGGGGCAGGGAACACTGAAGCTTTCTTT	CASSEGGAGNTEAFF
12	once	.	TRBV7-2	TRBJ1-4	TGTGCCAGCAGCTTAGACAATGGAAAACTGTTTTTT	CASSLDNGKLFF
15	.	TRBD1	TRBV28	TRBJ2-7	TGTGCCAGCAGTCTGGACAGGTTTGGCTCCTACGAGCAGTACTTC	CASSLDRFGSYEQYF
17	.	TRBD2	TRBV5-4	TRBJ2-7	TGTGCCAGCAGCTTGGCTCAGCGGGGGGGCCGAGAGGACGAGCAGTACTTC	CASSLAQRGGREDEQYF
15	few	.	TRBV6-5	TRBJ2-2	TGTGCCAGTGGCCGGGGACACCTTAACACCGGGGAGCTGTTTTTT	CASGRGHLNTGELFF
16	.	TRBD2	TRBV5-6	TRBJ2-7	TGTGCCAGCAGCTCAGGACTAGCGGGGGGGACCTACGAGCAGTACTTC	CASSSGLAGGTYEQYF
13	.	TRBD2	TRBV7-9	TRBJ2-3	TGTGCCAGCAGCCCCCACGGACTAGCGGGGGACTATTTT	CASSPHGLAGDYF
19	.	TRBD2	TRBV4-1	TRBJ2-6	TGCGCCAGCAGCCAAGATACAGCGGGGGAATTCTCTGGGGCCAACGTCCTGACTTTC	CASSQDTAGEFSGANVLTF
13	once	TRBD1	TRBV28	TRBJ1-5	TGTGCCAGCATAGCAGGGGGAAATCAGCCCCAGCATTTT	CASIAGGNQPQHF
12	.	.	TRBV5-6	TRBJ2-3	TGTGCCAGCAGCTCCGGAGTAGATACGCAGTATTTT	CASSSGVDTQYF
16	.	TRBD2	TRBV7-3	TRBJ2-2	TGTGCCAGCAGCTTAACCGCAAGCGGGGGAAGAGGGGAGCTGTTTTTT	CASSLTASGGRGELFF
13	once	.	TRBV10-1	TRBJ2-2	TGCGCCAGCAGTGACAGGGACACCGGGGAGCTGTTTTTT	CASSDRDTGELFF